These 32 T cell receptor beta chains were sequenced from one sample in a study of blood T cell repertoires in COVID-19. The data were produced by immunoSEQ multiplex PCR, yet TCRdb's version contains in-frame clones alone and is incomplete. The sample includes approximately 380,000 clones, less than 85% seen only once; the top ten take approximately 3.6%. What was sequenced was peripheral blood. These TCRs come from a woman aged 18-29 years with acute or convalescent COVID-19.

The V call is TRBV5-1, the J call TRBJ2-1; the match to TRBD1 covers 8 bases. The V gene's germline CDR1 is SGHRS and CDR2 YFSETQ. CDR3 length equals 15 residues. The junction had 6 bases not matched to a gene; V was cut back by 0 bases and J by 7 bases. CDR3 DNA sequence: TGCGCCAGCAGCTTGGTGCCGGACAGGGAAAATGAGCAGTTCTTC. It translates to CASSLVPDRENEQFF.

The count of this clone is one. The chain couples TRBV7-2 to TRBJ1-2; 7 bases align to TRBD1. This CDR3 region has 14 residues. V lost 2 bases, J lost 8 bases, and 8 bases stayed unmatched. CDR1 is SGHTA and CDR2 is FQGNSA in the germline V gene. CDR3 sequence (DNA): TGTGCCAGCAGCTTAATCGGCAGGGGGGACGGCTACACCTTC. It translates to CASSLIGRGDGYTF.

This chain links TRBV24-1 with TRBJ1-1; D not certain. This CDR3 comprises 14 residues. V was shortened by 6 bases and J by 1 base, with 11 bases between the two germline ends. Germline V gene lookup returns CDR1 KGHDR and CDR2 SFDVKD. The CDR3 DNA reads TGTGCCACCAGTTCTGGTAGACAGAACACTGAAGCTTTCTTT. Translating gives CATSSGRQNTEAFF.

This clone was seen only once. The V call is TRBV2, the J call TRBJ1-5; D is undetermined. Trimming shortened V by 2 bases and J by 6 bases, and 8 bases separated the two germline ends. Germline loops: CDR1 SNHLY, CDR2 FYNNEI. CDR3 length: 13 residues. CDR3: CASSEIQTQPQHF. The CDR3 bases are TGTGCCAGCAGTGAAATACAGACTCAGCCCCAGCATTTT. Based on the CDR3 plus reference TRBV2 and TRBJ1-5, the full variable domain is EPEVTQTPSHQVTQMGQEVILRCVPISNHLYFYWYRQILGQKVEFLVSFYNNEISEKSEIFDDQFSVERPDGSNFTLKIRSTKLEDSAMYFCASSEIQTQPQHFGDGTRLSIL.

This clone appeared a single time. The chain recombines TRBV14 with TRBJ2-1; D might be TRBD2 (5 bases). From germline, CDR1 is SGHDN and CDR2 FVKESK. With 2 bases removed from V and 6 bases from J, the gap between germline ends came to 14 bases. This CDR3 has 15 residues. The CDR3 protein is CASSQRASWGNEQFF. CDR3 in DNA: TGTGCCAGCAGCCAAAGGGCTAGCTGGGGCAATGAGCAGTTCTTC.

The V and J genes are TRBV4-2 and TRBJ2-1, with TRBD2 matching over 10 bases. Germline values: CDR1 LGHNA, CDR2 YNFKEQ. Trimming took 1 base from V and 6 from J; bases not matched to a gene: 9. The CDR3 is made up of 17 amino acids. The chain's CDR3 is CASSQVAGTSESNEQFF. The CDR3 DNA follows: TGTGCCAGCAGCCAAGTAGCCGGGACTAGCGAATCCAATGAGCAGTTCTTC.

The chain links TRBV7-9 to TRBJ1-2; 7 nucleotides agree with TRBD1. The CDR3 has 14 amino acids. Germline lookup yields CDR1 SEHNR and CDR2 FQNEAQ (reference sequence). The J segment lost 8 bases and the V segment lost 0 bases, leaving 6 bases of the junction unmatched. CDR3 residues: CASSLAGGLGGYTF. In DNA, the CDR3 is TGTGCCAGCAGCTTAGCAGGGGGCCTTGGGGGCTACACCTTC.

This chain connects TRBV13 to TRBJ2-5; D not certain. Germline V gene data show CDR1 as PRHDT and CDR2 as FYEKMQ (reference sequence). This CDR3 has 15 amino acids. V shed 5 bases and J shed 1 base, with 14 bases lying between them. CDR3 nucleotides: TGTGCCAGCAGCCTCCGAGGCTTCGTCCAAGAGACCCAGTACTTC. Its translation is CASSLRGFVQETQYF.

Notes on this clone: This clone may be a read error of a much larger clone one base away. The rearrangement uses TRBV4-1 and TRBJ1-4; 11 bases match TRBD1. Germline assignment: CDR1 MGHRA and CDR2 YSYEKL. This CDR3 is 15 amino acids long. The CDR3 loop is CARSRPGTGGSELFF. As DNA, the CDR3 is TGCGCCCGCAGCCGCCCCGGGACAGGGGGTAGTGAACTGTTTTTT.

The chain employs TRBV4-1 and TRBJ1-1, with D hard to call. This CDR3 has 15 residues. CDR1 MGHRA and CDR2 YSYEKL come from the germline V gene. Trimming left V 1 base short and J 0 bases short, with 9 bases between. DNA of the CDR3: TGCGCCAGCAGCCAAGTGGTACAGTTGAACACTGAAGCTTTCTTT. It specifies CASSQVVQLNTEAFF.

This chain links TRBV12-5 with TRBJ2-3; 11 nucleotides line up with TRBD2. V dropped 1 base and J dropped 5; count of bases not matched to a gene: 5. There are 16 residues in the CDR3. Germline lookup yields CDR1 LGHNT and CDR2 FRNRAP. CDR3 amino acids: CASGLGGLAERDTQYF. In DNA, the CDR3 is TGTGCTAGTGGTTTGGGGGGACTAGCGGAACGAGATACGCAGTATTTT.

CDR3 sequence reads: CASSLRTGIHQPQHF. Written as DNA, the CDR3 is TGTGCCAGCAGCCTGAGGACAGGGATACATCAGCCCCAGCATTTT. The V gene is TRBV11-3, the J gene TRBJ1-5, with 8 bases aligning to TRBD1. CDR3 length equals 15 residues. The germline CDR1 and CDR2 sequences are SGHNT and YENEEA. With V trimmed by 5 bases and J by 5 bases, 8 bases remained unmatched. Together with reference TRBV11-3 and TRBJ1-5, the CDR3 gives the full variable domain: EAGVVQSPRYKIIEKKQPVAFWCNPISGHNTLYWYLQNLGQGPELLIRYENEEAVDDSQLPKDRFSAERLKGVDSTLKIQPAELGDSAVYLCASSLRTGIHQPQHFGDGTRLSIL.

V is TRBV15 and J is TRBJ2-3, with D possibly matching TRBD2 (5 bases). The V end was cut by 0 bases, the J end by 1 base, with 8 bases between. The germline V gene has CDR1 LNHNV and CDR2 YYDKDF (reference sequence). The CDR3 consists of 15 residues. The CDR3 bases are TGTGCCACCAGCAGAGAGCTGGAGGGCACAGATACGCAGTATTTT. Translated, it gives CATSRELEGTDTQYF.

This chain uses TRBV7-8 with TRBJ2-5, with D perhaps matching TRBD1 (5 bases). Germline V gene lookup returns CDR1 SGHVS and CDR2 FQNEAQ. The CDR3 spans 15 residues. Trimming pared 5 bases from V and 0 bases from J, leaving 13 bases between. The CDR3 sequence is CASSLHEGDQETQYF. The CDR3 DNA reads as TGTGCCAGCAGCCTTCACGAAGGGGACCAAGAGACCCAGTACTTC.

The J gene is TRBJ2-7, the V gene TRBV5-1; no definite D call. V gave up 4 bases and J gave up 6 bases, with 17 bases separating them. The length of the CDR3 is 14 residues. The germline V gene encodes CDR1 SGHRS and CDR2 YFSETQ. The CDR3 nucleotides are TGCGCCAGCAGCCCGAATACCGTCTTTAGCGAGCAGTACTTC. Translated: CASSPNTVFSEQYF. The variable domain in full, with the rest retrieved from reference TRBV5-1 and TRBJ2-7, is KAGVTQTPRYLIKTRGQQVTLSCSPISGHRSVSWYQQTPGQGLQFLFEYFSETQRNKGNFPGRFSGRQFSNSRSEMNVSTLELGDSALYLCASSPNTVFSEQYFGPGTRLTVT.

The chain recombines TRBV14 with TRBJ2-1, with TRBD1 as a possible D gene (7 bases). V lost 1 base to trimming and J lost 4 bases, with 14 bases between them. CDR1 SGHDN and CDR2 FVKESK come from the germline V gene. This CDR3 region has 16 residues. The CDR3 region has the DNA TGTGCCAGCAGCCAAGGCGGCAGGGGGGTTTACAATGAGCAGTTCTTC. Encoded protein: CASSQGGRGVYNEQFF.

The chain links TRBV7-2 to TRBJ2-1; 7 nucleotides align to TRBD2. Germline loops: CDR1 SGHTA, CDR2 FQGNSA. The V segment lost 1 base and the J segment 1 base; nucleotides outside the gene matches: 1. The CDR3 is 15 amino acids. As DNA, the CDR3 is TGTGCCAGCAGCTTAGGACTAGCTTCCTACAATGAGCAGTTCTTC. Residues: CASSLGLASYNEQFF.

This rearrangement joins TRBV3-1 (or the pseudogene TRBV3-2) to TRBJ2-7; perhaps TRBD1 as D (7 bases). The germline gives CDR1 LGHDT, CDR2 YNNKEL (reference sequence). With 0 bases removed from V and 2 bases from J, the gap between germline ends came to 11 bases. The CDR3 extends over 15 amino acids. CDR3 sequence: CASSQDQGGAYEQYF. In nucleotides, the CDR3 is TGTGCCAGCAGCCAAGATCAGGGGGGAGCCTACGAGCAGTACTTC.

This chain links TRBV6-5 with TRBJ1-1; the match to TRBD1 covers 7 bases. V gave up 6 bases and J gave up 5 bases; unmatched junction bases: 9. Germline assignment: CDR1 MNHEY and CDR2 SVGAGI. The CDR3 has 14 residues. The CDR3 protein is CASSRGGTATEAFF. Written as DNA, the CDR3 is TGTGCCAGCAGCAGAGGTGGGACAGCGACTGAAGCTTTCTTT.

The chain recombines TRBV28 with TRBJ2-4; D possibly corresponds to TRBD2 (5 bases). CDR1 and CDR2 (germline): MDHEN, SYDVKM. The CDR3 spans 15 residues. V was clipped by 3 bases and J by 9 bases, with 18 bases between them. CDR3 sequence: CASSLRGFLPGIQYF. In nucleotides, the CDR3 is TGTGCCAGCAGTTTGAGAGGGTTTCTACCCGGCATTCAGTACTTC.

This rearrangement joins TRBV9 to TRBJ1-2; 7 positions match TRBD1. V dropped 3 bases and J dropped 5; count of bases not matched to a gene: 13. The CDR3 length is 16 residues. CDR1 and CDR2 (germline): SGDLS, YYNGEE. CDR3: CASSGVPFRDSYGYTF. DNA for the CDR3: TGTGCCAGCAGCGGGGTACCTTTCCGGGACAGTTATGGCTACACCTTC. Full variable domain (rest looked up from reference TRBV9 and TRBJ1-2): DSGVTQTPKHLITATGQRVTLRCSPRSGDLSVYWYQQSLDQGLQFLIQYYNGEERAKGNILERFSAQQFPDLHSELNLSSLELGDSALYFCASSGVPFRDSYGYTFGSGTRLTVV.

The V gene is TRBV27, the J gene TRBJ1-1, with D perhaps matching TRBD1 (5 bases). Germline-derived CDR1 and CDR2 are MNHEY and SMNVEV (reference sequence). This CDR3 has 15 residues. Trimming removed 8 bases at V and 2 bases at J, with 18 bases between. The CDR3: CASRGGAYLNTEAFF. Written as DNA, the CDR3 is TGTGCCAGCCGCGGAGGGGCCTACCTCAACACTGAAGCTTTCTTT.

The sample holds a few counts of this clone. The V and J genes are TRBV19 and TRBJ2-1, with a tentative D call TRBD2 (5 bases). The V and J ends lost 2 bases and 8 bases respectively, with 19 bases between them. The CDR3 extends over 16 amino acids. Germline values: CDR1 LNHDA, CDR2 SQIVND (reference sequence). In nucleotides, the CDR3 is TGTGCCAGTAGTATATTCGGGGTCTCTGTGGATGATGAGCAGTTCTTC. Protein product: CASSIFGVSVDDEQFF.

The genes are TRBV7-9 and TRBJ1-5; 7 nucleotides line up with TRBD1. CDR3 size: 15 residues. Germline lookup yields CDR1 SEHNR and CDR2 FQNEAQ (reference sequence). With 4 bases clipped from V and 3 bases from J, the junction kept 6 bases outside the gene matches. CDR3 nucleotides: TGTGCCAGCAGCTCCGACAGGGCTAACAATCAGCCCCAGCATTTT. As protein: CASSSDRANNQPQHF.

The rearrangement links TRBV5-8 to TRBJ2-7, with 10 bases that match TRBD2. Germline CDR1 and CDR2: SGHTS and YDEGEE. The length of the CDR3 is 13 residues. J lost 4 bases, V lost 7 bases, and 5 bases had no gene match. The CDR3 loop reads CASALAGTYEQYF. CDR3 bases: TGTGCCAGCGCACTAGCGGGGACATACGAGCAGTACTTC.

This chain links TRBV9 with TRBJ2-1; 10 positions match TRBD2. This CDR3 spans 16 amino acids. In germline, CDR1 is SGDLS, CDR2 YYNGEE. Trimming took 3 bases from V and 5 from J; bases not matched to a gene: 8. DNA of the CDR3: TGTGCCAGCAGCGGCCCTCTAGCGGGGGCCAACAATGAGCAGTTCTTC. Its translation is CASSGPLAGANNEQFF.

The rearrangement joins TRBV6-5 to TRBJ1-1, with a weak D call TRBD1 (6 bases). Germline V gene sequence: CDR1 MNHEY, CDR2 SVGAGI. There are 15 residues in the CDR3. Trimming removed 6 bases at V and 3 bases at J, with 17 bases between. CDR3 loop: CASSRGNRDYTEAFF. The CDR3 DNA reads as TGTGCCAGCAGCCGAGGGAACAGGGATTACACTGAAGCTTTCTTT.

This clone appeared once. The chain couples TRBV5-6 to TRBJ2-5; D remains ambiguous. The CDR3 runs 13 residues. Per germline, CDR1 SGHDT and CDR2 YYEEEE. Trimming took 1 base from V and 2 from J, leaving 6 bases between them. CDR3 nucleotide sequence: TGTGCCAGCAGCTTGAGAGTTCAAGAGACCCAGTACTTC. It specifies CASSLRVQETQYF.

The rearrangement uses TRBV7-9 and TRBJ2-2, with TRBD1 identical over 9 bases. Germline assignment: CDR1 SEHNR and CDR2 FQNEAQ (reference sequence). CDR3 length equals 16 residues. The J segment lost 6 bases and the V segment lost 5 bases, leaving 10 bases of the junction unmatched. CDR3 amino acids: CASSLPTTGGPGELFF. CDR3 bases: TGTGCCAGCAGCCTACCAACTACAGGGGGCCCCGGGGAGCTGTTTTTT.

This chain links TRBV9 with TRBJ2-5; D perhaps matches TRBD1 (6 bases). Trimming took off 3 bases at V and 2 bases at J, with 11 bases between the two ends. Per the germline V gene, CDR1 is SGDLS and CDR2 is YYNGEE. CDR3 length: 14 amino acids. In DNA, the CDR3 is TGTGCCAGCAGCGAACAGGGATGGCAAGAGACCCAGTACTTC. It specifies CASSEQGWQETQYF.

V gene TRBV6-5 combines with J gene TRBJ1-1; D perhaps matches TRBD1 (5 bases). There are 11 residues in the CDR3. V lost 8 bases, J lost 1 base, and 5 bases lay in between. The V gene's germline CDR1 is MNHEY and CDR2 SVGAGI. This chain's CDR3 is CASQGNTEAFF. As DNA, the CDR3 is TGTGCCAGCCAGGGGAACACTGAAGCTTTCTTT.

The V and J genes are TRBV21-1 and TRBJ2-1; the table's D gene call, TRBD2, was not cross checked with the DNA. TRBV21-1 is termed a pseudogene. The CDR3 is made up of 16 amino acids. CDR3 bases: TGTGCCAGCAGCTCAAGCGGAAGTAAAAAGGACAATGAGCAGTTCTTC. Translated, it gives CASSSSGSKKDNEQFF.